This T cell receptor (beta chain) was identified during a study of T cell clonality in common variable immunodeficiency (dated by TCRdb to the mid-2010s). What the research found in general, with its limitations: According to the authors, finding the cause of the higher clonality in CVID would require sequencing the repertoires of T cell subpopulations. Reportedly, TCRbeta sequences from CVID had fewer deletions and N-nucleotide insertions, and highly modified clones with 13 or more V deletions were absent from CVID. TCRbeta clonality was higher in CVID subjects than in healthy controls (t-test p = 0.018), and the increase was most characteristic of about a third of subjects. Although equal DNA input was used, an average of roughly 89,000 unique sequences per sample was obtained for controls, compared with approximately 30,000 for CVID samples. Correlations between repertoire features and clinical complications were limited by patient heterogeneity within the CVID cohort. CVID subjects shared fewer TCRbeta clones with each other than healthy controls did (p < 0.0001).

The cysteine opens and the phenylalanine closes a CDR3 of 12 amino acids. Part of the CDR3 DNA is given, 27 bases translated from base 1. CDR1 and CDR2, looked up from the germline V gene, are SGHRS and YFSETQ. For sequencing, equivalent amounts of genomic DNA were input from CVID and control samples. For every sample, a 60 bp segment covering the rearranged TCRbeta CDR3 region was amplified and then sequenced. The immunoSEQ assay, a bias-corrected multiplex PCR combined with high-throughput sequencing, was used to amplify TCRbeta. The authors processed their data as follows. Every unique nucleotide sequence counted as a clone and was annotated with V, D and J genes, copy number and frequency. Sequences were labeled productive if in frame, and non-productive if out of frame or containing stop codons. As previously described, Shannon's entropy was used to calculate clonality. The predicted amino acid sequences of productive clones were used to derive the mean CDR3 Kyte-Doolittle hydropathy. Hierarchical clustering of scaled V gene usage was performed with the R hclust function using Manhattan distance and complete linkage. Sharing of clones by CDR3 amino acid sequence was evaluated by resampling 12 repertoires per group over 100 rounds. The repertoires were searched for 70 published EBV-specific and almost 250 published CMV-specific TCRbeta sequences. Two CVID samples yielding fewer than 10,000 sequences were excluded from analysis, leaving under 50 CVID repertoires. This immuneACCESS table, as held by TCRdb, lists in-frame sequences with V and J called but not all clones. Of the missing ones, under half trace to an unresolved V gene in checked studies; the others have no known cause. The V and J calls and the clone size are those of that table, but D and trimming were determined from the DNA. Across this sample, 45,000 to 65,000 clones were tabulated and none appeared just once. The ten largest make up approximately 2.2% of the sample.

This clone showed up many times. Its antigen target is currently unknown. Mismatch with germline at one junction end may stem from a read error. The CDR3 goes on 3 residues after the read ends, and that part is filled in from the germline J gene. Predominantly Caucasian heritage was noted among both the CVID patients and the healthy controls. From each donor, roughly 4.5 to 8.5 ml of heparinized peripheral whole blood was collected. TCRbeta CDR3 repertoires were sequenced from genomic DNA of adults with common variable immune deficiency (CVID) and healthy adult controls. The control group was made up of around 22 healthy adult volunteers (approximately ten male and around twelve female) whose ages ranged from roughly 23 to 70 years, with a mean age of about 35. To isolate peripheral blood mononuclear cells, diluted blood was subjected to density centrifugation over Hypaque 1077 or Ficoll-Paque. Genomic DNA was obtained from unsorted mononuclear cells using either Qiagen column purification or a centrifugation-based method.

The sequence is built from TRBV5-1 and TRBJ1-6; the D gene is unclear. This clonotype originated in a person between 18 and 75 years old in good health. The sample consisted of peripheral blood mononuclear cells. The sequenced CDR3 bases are TGCGCCAGCAGCTCCAATAATTCACCC. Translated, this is CASSSNNSP. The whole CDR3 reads CASSSNNSPLHF.